This T cell receptor beta chain derives from a study of glioma-infiltrating T cells. Study-level findings and limits: Signature shared blood CDR3 motifs were enriched in low-divergence and depleted in high-divergence patients.

With 10 bases clipped from V and 3 bases from J, the junction kept 3 bases outside the gene matches. The CDR3 is made up of 12 amino acids. Germline V CDR1 and CDR2: LNHDA, SQIVND (reference sequence). Amplification of TCR alpha and beta CDR3 regions from RNA used iRepertoire nested multiplex PCR. TCRdb analysed the multiplex PCR reads with MiXCR anew, one entry per CDR3 protein. This sample has 300,000 to 400,000 distinct CDR3 sequences; 41% occur once, and the top ten carry approximately 12%. Of note for this clonotype: Its antigen remains unknown.

The V and J genes are TRBV19 and TRBJ2-7; TRBD1 matches 10 bases. The sequence was collected from a human donor with low-grade glioma or glioblastoma, undergoing nonglioma brain surgery, or in good health (not recorded which). The sample taken for sequencing was glioma tissue, nonneoplastic brain tissue, or PBMCs (not recorded which). CDR3: CATRTGGYEQYF. CDR3 DNA: TGTGCCACTAGGACAGGGGGCTACGAGCAGTACTTC.